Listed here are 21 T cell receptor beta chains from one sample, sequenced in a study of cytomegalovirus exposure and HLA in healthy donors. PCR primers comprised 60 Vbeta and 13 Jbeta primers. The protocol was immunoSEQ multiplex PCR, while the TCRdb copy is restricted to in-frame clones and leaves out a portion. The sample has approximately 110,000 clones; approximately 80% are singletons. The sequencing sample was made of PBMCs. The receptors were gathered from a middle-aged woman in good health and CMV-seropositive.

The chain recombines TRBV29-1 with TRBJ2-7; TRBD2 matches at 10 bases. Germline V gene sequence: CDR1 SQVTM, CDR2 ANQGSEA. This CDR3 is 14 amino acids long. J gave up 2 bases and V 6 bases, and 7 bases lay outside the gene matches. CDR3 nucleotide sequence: TGCAGCGTCGAGACCGGGACTAGCGCCTACGAGCAGTACTTC. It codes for CSVETGTSAYEQYF.

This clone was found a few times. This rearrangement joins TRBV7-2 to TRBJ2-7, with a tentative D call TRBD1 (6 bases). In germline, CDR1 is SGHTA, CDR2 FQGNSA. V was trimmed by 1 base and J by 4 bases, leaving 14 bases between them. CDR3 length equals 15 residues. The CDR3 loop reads CASSLGPGHLYEQYF. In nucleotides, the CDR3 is TGTGCCAGCAGCTTAGGACCGGGACACTTATACGAGCAGTACTTC.

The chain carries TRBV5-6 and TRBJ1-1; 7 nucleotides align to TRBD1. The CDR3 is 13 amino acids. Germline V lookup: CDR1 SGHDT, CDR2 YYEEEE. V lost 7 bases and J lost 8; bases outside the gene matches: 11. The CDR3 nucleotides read TGTGCCAGCTTTAAGCTTAACAGGGGAGAAGCTTTCTTT. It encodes CASFKLNRGEAFF.

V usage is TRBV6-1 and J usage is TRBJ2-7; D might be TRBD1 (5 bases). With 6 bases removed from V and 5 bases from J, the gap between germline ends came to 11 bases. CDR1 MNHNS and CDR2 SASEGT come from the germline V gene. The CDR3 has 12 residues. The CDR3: CASSRMGHEQYF. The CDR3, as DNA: TGTGCCAGCAGCCGAATGGGGCACGAGCAGTACTTC.

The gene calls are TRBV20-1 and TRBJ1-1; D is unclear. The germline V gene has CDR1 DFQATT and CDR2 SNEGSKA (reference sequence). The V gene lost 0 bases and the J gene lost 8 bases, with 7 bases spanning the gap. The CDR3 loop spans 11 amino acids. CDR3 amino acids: CSARDIREAFF. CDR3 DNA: TGCAGTGCTAGAGATATCAGGGAAGCTTTCTTT.

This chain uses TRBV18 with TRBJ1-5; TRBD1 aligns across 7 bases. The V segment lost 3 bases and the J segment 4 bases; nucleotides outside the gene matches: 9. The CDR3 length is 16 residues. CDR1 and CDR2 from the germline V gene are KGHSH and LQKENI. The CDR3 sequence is CASSPSGTVKNQPQHF. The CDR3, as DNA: TGTGCCAGCTCACCTTCCGGGACAGTTAAAAATCAGCCCCAGCATTTT.

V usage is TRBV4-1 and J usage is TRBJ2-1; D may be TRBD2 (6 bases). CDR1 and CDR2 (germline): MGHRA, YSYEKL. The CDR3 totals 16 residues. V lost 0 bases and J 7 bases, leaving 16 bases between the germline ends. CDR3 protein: CASSQDGGGGKNEQFF. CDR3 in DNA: TGCGCCAGCAGCCAAGACGGTGGGGGAGGAAAGAATGAGCAGTTCTTC.

In DNA, the CDR3 is TGTGCCAGCAGCCAAGATCAGGGGGCCGGGGAGCTGTTTTTT. This translates into CASSQDQGAGELFF. The V call is TRBV4-2, the J call TRBJ2-2; 7 nucleotides line up with TRBD1. This CDR3 contains 14 residues. Germline V lookup: CDR1 LGHNA, CDR2 YNFKEQ. V lost 0 bases and J lost 6; bases outside the gene matches: 1.

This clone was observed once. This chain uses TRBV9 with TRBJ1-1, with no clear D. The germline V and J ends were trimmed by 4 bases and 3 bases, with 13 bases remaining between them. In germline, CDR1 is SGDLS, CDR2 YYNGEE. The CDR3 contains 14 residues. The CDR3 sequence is CASSPSVRHTEAFF. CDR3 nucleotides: TGTGCCAGCAGCCCCAGCGTTAGGCACACTGAAGCTTTCTTT.

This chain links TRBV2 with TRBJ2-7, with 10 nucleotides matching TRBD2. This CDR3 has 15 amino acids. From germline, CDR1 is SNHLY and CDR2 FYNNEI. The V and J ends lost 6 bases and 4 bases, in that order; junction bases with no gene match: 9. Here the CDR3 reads CASSDSGRRGYEQYF. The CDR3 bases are TGTGCCAGCAGCGATAGCGGGAGGAGAGGATACGAGCAGTACTTC.

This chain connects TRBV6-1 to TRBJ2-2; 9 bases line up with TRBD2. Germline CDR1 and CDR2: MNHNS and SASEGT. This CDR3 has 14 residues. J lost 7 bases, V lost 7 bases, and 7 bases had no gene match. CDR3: CASTAGGGNGELFF. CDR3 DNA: TGTGCCAGCACAGCGGGGGGAGGGAACGGGGAGCTGTTTTTT.

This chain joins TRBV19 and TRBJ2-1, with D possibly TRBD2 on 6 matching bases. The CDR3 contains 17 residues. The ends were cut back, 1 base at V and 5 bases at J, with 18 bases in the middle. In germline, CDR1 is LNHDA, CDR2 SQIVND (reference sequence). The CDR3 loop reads CASSIVGGAALNNEQFF. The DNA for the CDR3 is TGTGCCAGTAGTATAGTCGGGGGAGCAGCCCTAAACAATGAGCAGTTCTTC.

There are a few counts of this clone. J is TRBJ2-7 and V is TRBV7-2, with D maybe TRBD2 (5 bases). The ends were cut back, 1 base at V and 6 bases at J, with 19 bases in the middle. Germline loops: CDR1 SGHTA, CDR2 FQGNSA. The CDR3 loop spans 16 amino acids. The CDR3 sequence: CASSLVAGLPPREQYF. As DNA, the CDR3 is TGTGCCAGCAGCTTAGTTGCCGGACTTCCTCCTCGCGAGCAGTACTTC. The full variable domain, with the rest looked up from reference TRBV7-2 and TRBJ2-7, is GAGVSQSPSNKVTEKGKDVELRCDPISGHTALYWYRQSLGQGLEFLIYFQGNSAPDKSGLPSDRFSAERTGGSVSTLTIQRTQQEDSAVYLCASSLVAGLPPREQYFGPGTRLTVT.

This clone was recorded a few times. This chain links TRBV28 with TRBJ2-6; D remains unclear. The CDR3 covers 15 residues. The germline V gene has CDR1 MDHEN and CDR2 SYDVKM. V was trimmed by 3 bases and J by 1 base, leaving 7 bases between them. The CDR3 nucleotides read TGTGCCAGCAGTTTCAGAGGATCTGGGGCCAACGTCCTGACTTTC. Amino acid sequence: CASSFRGSGANVLTF.

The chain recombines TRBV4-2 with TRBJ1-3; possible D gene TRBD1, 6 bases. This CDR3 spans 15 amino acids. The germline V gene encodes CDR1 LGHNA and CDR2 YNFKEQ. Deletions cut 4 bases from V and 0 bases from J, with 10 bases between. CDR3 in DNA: TGTGCCAGCAGCCCCGACAGGAGCTCTGGAAACACCATATATTTT. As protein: CASSPDRSSGNTIYF.

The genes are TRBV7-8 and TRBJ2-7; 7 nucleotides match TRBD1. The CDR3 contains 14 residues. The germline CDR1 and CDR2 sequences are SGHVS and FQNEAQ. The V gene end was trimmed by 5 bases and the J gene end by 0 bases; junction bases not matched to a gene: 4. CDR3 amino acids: CASSTRDSSYEQYF. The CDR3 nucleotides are TGTGCCAGCAGCACCCGGGACAGCTCCTACGAGCAGTACTTC.

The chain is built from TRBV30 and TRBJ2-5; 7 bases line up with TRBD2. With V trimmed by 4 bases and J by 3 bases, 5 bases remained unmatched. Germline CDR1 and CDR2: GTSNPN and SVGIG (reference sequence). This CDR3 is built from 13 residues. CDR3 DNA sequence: TGTGCCTGGACCCCCCTAGCGGAAGAGACCCAGTACTTC. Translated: CAWTPLAEETQYF.

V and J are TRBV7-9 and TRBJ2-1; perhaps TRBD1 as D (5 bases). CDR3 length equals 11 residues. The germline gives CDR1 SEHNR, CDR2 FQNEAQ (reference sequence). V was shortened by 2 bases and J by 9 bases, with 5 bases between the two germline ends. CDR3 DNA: TGTGCCAGCAGCTTAAGGGGTGAGCAGTTCTTC. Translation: CASSLRGEQFF. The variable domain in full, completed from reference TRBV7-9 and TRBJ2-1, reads DTGVSQNPRHKITKRGQNVTFRCDPISEHNRLYWYRQTLGQGPEFLTYFQNEAQLEKSRLLSDRFSAERPKGSFSTLEIQRTEQGDSAMYLCASSLRGEQFFGPGTRLTVL.

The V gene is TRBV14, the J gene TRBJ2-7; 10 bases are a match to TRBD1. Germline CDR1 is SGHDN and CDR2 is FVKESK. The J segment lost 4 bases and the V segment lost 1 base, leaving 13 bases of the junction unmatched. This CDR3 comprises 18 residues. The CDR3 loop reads CASSQAALRDRGLYEQYF. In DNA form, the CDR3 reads TGTGCCAGCAGCCAAGCCGCACTCCGGGACAGGGGTTTATACGAGCAGTACTTC.

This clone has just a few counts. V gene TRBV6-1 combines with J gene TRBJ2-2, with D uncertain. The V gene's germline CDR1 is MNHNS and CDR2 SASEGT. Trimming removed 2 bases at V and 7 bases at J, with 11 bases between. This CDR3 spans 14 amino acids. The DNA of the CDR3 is TGTGCCAGCAGTGAACCCCCCACGGGCGGGGAGCTGTTTTTT. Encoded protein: CASSEPPTGGELFF.

Here the CDR3 DNA reads TGTGCCAGCAGCAATTCCTTGCAACCTAACGAGCAGTACTTC. This gives the protein CASSNSLQPNEQYF. The chain has TRBV4-2 and TRBJ2-7; D gene uncertain. Germline CDR1 and CDR2: LGHNA and YNFKEQ. This CDR3 has 14 residues. Trimming shortened V by 5 bases and J by 5 bases, and 16 bases separated the two germline ends.